The 20 T cell receptor beta chains in this list originate from one sample, sequenced in a study of T cell changes during pregnancy in multiple sclerosis (dated by TCRdb to 2018 to 2020). Libraries were built with the immunoSEQ multiplex PCR assay. TCRdb retrieved this table from immuneACCESS and kept in-frame rearrangements only. Not all clones are present; in checked studies, unresolved V genes account for under half, and no reason is known for the remainder. Within this sample are about 75,000 clones, with 89% of them counted one time only. The ten biggest clones cover more than 0.8% of the sample. The source was peripheral blood, collected in the first trimester of pregnancy. These receptors all come from a female donor in good health, enrolled as a control in a pregnancy study.

The chain recombines TRBV19 with TRBJ1-3; D uncertain. Germline CDR1 and CDR2: LNHDA and SQIVND (reference sequence). The CDR3 length is 14 residues. Deletions cut 8 bases from V and 5 bases from J, with 16 bases between. CDR3 nucleotides: TGTGCCAGTTCCACGGGGAGATATAGAAACACCATATATTTT. It translates to CASSTGRYRNTIYF.

This clone was picked up many times. The V and J genes are TRBV6-1 and TRBJ1-1; D unclear. CDR3 size: 13 residues. With 5 bases removed from V and 1 base from J, the gap between germline ends came to 8 bases. Looked up from germline, CDR1 is MNHNS and CDR2 is SASEGT. The CDR3 loop is CASSRRENTEAFF. In DNA form, the CDR3 reads TGTGCCAGCAGTCGGAGGGAGAACACTGAAGCTTTCTTT.

The chain is built from TRBV7-2 and TRBJ2-3; TRBD2 agrees at 7 bases. The germline V gene encodes CDR1 SGHTA and CDR2 FQGNSA. This CDR3 is 16 amino acids long. With V trimmed by 2 bases and J by 0 bases, 5 bases remained unmatched. CDR3 in amino acids: CASSLKRDASTDTQYF. In DNA form, the CDR3 reads TGTGCCAGCAGCTTAAAGCGGGATGCTAGCACAGATACGCAGTATTTT.

V and J are TRBV28 and TRBJ1-5; D is perhaps TRBD1 (6 bases). Germline V gene data show CDR1 as MDHEN and CDR2 as SYDVKM. This CDR3 contains 14 residues. V was trimmed by 7 bases and J by 4 bases, leaving 14 bases between them. The CDR3 is CASKLDSTNQPQHF. The CDR3 DNA follows: TGTGCCAGCAAACTGGACAGCACGAATCAGCCCCAGCATTTT.

For this clone: One junction end disagrees with the germline gene, perhaps due to a read error. The V call is TRBV6-5, the J call TRBJ1-6; D call uncertain. CDR1 and CDR2 (germline): MNHEY, SVGAGI. The CDR3 covers 13 residues. The CDR3 nucleotides are TGTGCCACCCGAAACTCCCATAATTCACCCCTCCACTTT. This translates into CATRNSHNSPLHF.

This chain joins TRBV10-3 and TRBJ2-7; 13 nucleotides agree with TRBD2. This CDR3 spans 13 amino acids. With V trimmed by 6 bases and J by 5 bases, 1 base remained unmatched. Germline CDR1 ENHRY, CDR2 SYGVKD. This CDR3 reads CAISGLAGDEQYF. For the CDR3, the DNA is TGTGCCATCAGCGGACTAGCGGGAGACGAGCAGTACTTC.

The chain uses TRBV27 and TRBJ2-2, with 11 bases aligning to TRBD2. The length of the CDR3 is 17 residues. Germline V gene sequence: CDR1 MNHEY, CDR2 SMNVEV (reference sequence). J gave up 7 bases and V 4 bases, and 11 bases lay outside the gene matches. CDR3 loop: CASSSSTSGSRGGELFF. CDR3 nucleotide sequence: TGTGCCAGCAGTTCCAGCACTAGCGGGAGTAGGGGCGGGGAGCTGTTTTTT.

The chain uses TRBV6-6 and TRBJ2-2; D is undetermined. Germline V gene lookup returns CDR1 MNHNY and CDR2 SVGAGI (reference sequence). V lost 5 bases and J 0 bases, leaving 10 bases between the germline ends. The CDR3 sequence is 15 residues long. DNA for the CDR3: TGTGCCAGCAGTCGAGAGCCCTCGAACACCGGGGAGCTGTTTTTT. Its protein product is CASSREPSNTGELFF.

This chain uses TRBV28 with TRBJ1-2; 9 nucleotides line up with TRBD1. V was clipped by 5 bases and J by 3 bases; unmatched bases: 4. This CDR3 is 14 amino acids long. The germline V gene encodes CDR1 MDHEN and CDR2 SYDVKM. CDR3 sequence (DNA): TGTGCCAGCAGTCTTAGGACAGGGGACTATGGCTACACCTTC. Translation gives CASSLRTGDYGYTF.

The chain joins TRBV5-1 to TRBJ2-7, with 7 bases lining up with TRBD1. Germline CDR1 is SGHRS and CDR2 is YFSETQ. The ends lost 2 bases at V and 5 bases at J; junction bases unmatched: 7. This CDR3 has 14 amino acids. The DNA for the CDR3 is TGCGCCAGCAGCTTCACAGGGGATGATGACGAGCAGTACTTC. This translates into CASSFTGDDDEQYF. Drawing the rest from reference TRBV5-1 and TRBJ2-7, the complete variable domain is KAGVTQTPRYLIKTRGQQVTLSCSPISGHRSVSWYQQTPGQGLQFLFEYFSETQRNKGNFPGRFSGRQFSNSRSEMNVSTLELGDSALYLCASSFTGDDDEQYFGPGTRLTVT.

This chain uses TRBV2 with TRBJ2-7; 9 bases are shared with TRBD1. This CDR3 region has 15 residues. V lost 6 bases to trimming and J lost 2 bases; unmatched junction nucleotides: 8. Germline V CDR1 and CDR2: SNHLY, FYNNEI. CDR3 nucleotide sequence: TGTGCCAGCAGCCCAGACAGGGGGTTCGCCTACGAGCAGTACTTC. This translates into CASSPDRGFAYEQYF. The entire variable domain, with the rest obtained from reference TRBV2 and TRBJ2-7, is as follows: EPEVTQTPSHQVTQMGQEVILRCVPISNHLYFYWYRQILGQKVEFLVSFYNNEISEKSEIFDDQFSVERPDGSNFTLKIRSTKLEDSAMYFCASSPDRGFAYEQYFGPGTRLTVT.

The gene calls are TRBV11-2 and TRBJ2-3; TRBD1 matches at 7 bases. V was clipped by 5 bases and J by 3 bases; unmatched bases: 8. The CDR3 sequence is 15 residues long. CDR1 and CDR2 (germline): SGHAT, FQNNGV. CDR3 protein: CASSLDRVVTDTQYF. The DNA of the CDR3 is TGTGCCAGCAGCCTCGACAGGGTGGTGACAGATACGCAGTATTTT.

The gene calls are TRBV7-9 and TRBJ1-2; D is uncertain. V shed 2 bases and J shed 2 bases, with 12 bases lying between them. The CDR3 spans 15 residues. Germline assignment: CDR1 SEHNR and CDR2 FQNEAQ (reference sequence). The CDR3 spells CASSLSVGSNYGYTF. CDR3 nucleotides: TGTGCCAGCAGCTTATCCGTGGGCAGCAACTATGGCTACACCTTC.

The J gene is TRBJ1-2, the V gene TRBV7-2; 12 nucleotides align to TRBD1. Germline lookup yields CDR1 SGHTA and CDR2 FQGNSA. With 5 bases clipped from V and 6 bases from J, the junction kept 10 bases outside the gene matches. This CDR3 comprises 16 residues. The CDR3 nucleotides read TGTGCCAGCAGCCGATTAGGGACAGGGGGCTACAATGGCTACACCTTC. As protein: CASSRLGTGGYNGYTF.

The chain couples TRBV6-6 to TRBJ2-1, with TRBD2 as a possible D gene (5 bases). This CDR3 is built from 13 residues. Germline-derived CDR1 and CDR2 are MNHNY and SVGAGI (reference sequence). The V end was cut by 2 bases, the J end by 8 bases, with 10 bases between. The CDR3 sequence: CASSYEGEDEQFF. CDR3 in DNA: TGTGCCAGCAGTTACGAGGGTGAGGATGAGCAGTTCTTC.

V is TRBV27 and J is TRBJ2-3; D unclear. This CDR3 is built from 15 residues. V lost 2 bases and J lost 1, with 10 bases in between. Per the germline V gene, CDR1 is MNHEY and CDR2 is SMNVEV (reference sequence). The CDR3 DNA follows: TGTGCCAGCAGTTTAGATCAGATTGGCACAGATACGCAGTATTTT. Its protein product is CASSLDQIGTDTQYF.

This chain links TRBV5-1 with TRBJ2-5, with D maybe TRBD1 (5 bases). Trimming removed 6 bases from V and 3 bases from J, with 15 bases in between. CDR3 length: 14 amino acids. Per germline, CDR1 SGHRS and CDR2 YFSETQ. This CDR3 reads CASTLDSFKETQYF. The DNA for the CDR3 is TGCGCCAGCACCCTCGACAGTTTTAAAGAGACCCAGTACTTC.

The CDR3 sequence is CASSDPGLAVSEQYF. Here the CDR3 DNA reads TGTGCCAGCAGCGATCCGGGACTAGCAGTAAGCGAGCAGTACTTC. J is TRBJ2-7 and V is TRBV6-1; 9 bases align to TRBD2. Germline CDR1 is MNHNS and CDR2 is SASEGT. Trimming at V came to 6 bases and at J to 6 bases, leaving 12 bases not matched to a gene. The length of the CDR3 is 15 residues.

The V call is TRBV5-4, the J call TRBJ2-3; TRBD1 aligns across 9 bases. Germline V CDR1 and CDR2: SGHNT, YYREEE (reference sequence). Trimming removed 4 bases from V and 1 base from J; junction bases left unmatched: 1. The CDR3 is 14 residues long. CDR3 nucleotide sequence: TGTGCCAGCAGCAGGGACAGGGGCACAGATACGCAGTATTTT. It codes for CASSRDRGTDTQYF.

The table lists this clone with a count of one. The rearrangement joins TRBV6-1 to TRBJ2-5, with 11 bases fitting TRBD1. V dropped 7 bases and J dropped 5; count of bases not matched to a gene: 6. CDR1 is MNHNS, CDR2 SASEGT, per germline. The CDR3 is made up of 14 amino acids. As DNA, the CDR3 is TGTGCCAGCACCGGGACAGGGGGAGGCGAGACCCAGTACTTC. Its translation is CASTGTGGGETQYF.